This is a list of T cell receptor beta chains from one sample in a study of OX40 agonist ivuxolimab in advanced cancers. Sequencing used immunoSEQ multiplex PCR; TCRdb keeps in-frame clones, though not all of them. This sample carries 80,000 or so clones, just under 95% of them seen once, and the ten largest clones take less than 0.35%. The specimen was CD4+ or CD8+ T cells sorted from blood, collected in a trial of the OX40 agonist ivuxolimab. All receptors come from an adult with an advanced solid tumor such as melanoma, head and neck, liver or kidney cancer. CDR3s include the opening cysteine and the closing phenylalanine or tryptophan. A D gene is named only where the DNA matches it firmly. Not every row has a clone size; where given, it reads once, few, many or a size class.

abundance: .; v_gene: TRBV18; d_gene: TRBD2; j_gene: TRBJ2-3; CDR3aa: CASSPKEWNSGGNDADTQYF; CDR3nt: TGTGCCAGCTCACCAAAGGAGTGGAATAGCGGGGGGAACGACGCAGATACGCAGTATTTT
abundance: .; v_gene: TRBV6-5; d_gene: TRBD1; j_gene: TRBJ1-2; CDR3aa: CASRTGGAGYGYTF; CDR3nt: TGTGCCAGCAGGACAGGGGGCGCCGGTTATGGCTACACCTTC
abundance: .; v_gene: TRBV28; d_gene: .; j_gene: TRBJ1-3; CDR3aa: CASSRQAKSSGNTIYF; CDR3nt: TGTGCCAGTTCTCGACAGGCTAAGAGCTCTGGAAACACCATATATTTT
abundance: .; v_gene: TRBV7-2; d_gene: .; j_gene: TRBJ2-7; CDR3aa: CASSSMGHSYEQYF; CDR3nt: TGTGCCAGCAGCTCAATGGGACACAGCTACGAGCAGTACTTC
abundance: .; v_gene: TRBV6-5; d_gene: .; j_gene: TRBJ1-1; CDR3aa: CASFPSEAFF; CDR3nt: TGTGCCAGCTTTCCGAGTGAAGCTTTCTTT
abundance: .; v_gene: TRBV11-3; d_gene: TRBD1; j_gene: TRBJ2-2; CDR3aa: CASSATGVVDTGELFF; CDR3nt: TGTGCCAGCAGCGCTACAGGGGTCGTCGACACCGGGGAGCTGTTTTTT
abundance: .; v_gene: TRBV25-1; d_gene: .; j_gene: TRBJ2-2; CDR3aa: CATRTPYTGELFF; CDR3nt: TGTGCCACTCGGACACCCTACACCGGGGAGCTGTTTTTT
abundance: .; v_gene: TRBV6-1; d_gene: TRBD1; j_gene: TRBJ2-7; CDR3aa: CASSEAGGINTYEQYF; CDR3nt: TGTGCCAGCAGTGAGGCAGGGGGCATTAATACCTACGAGCAGTACTTC
abundance: .; v_gene: TRBV7-2; d_gene: TRBD2; j_gene: TRBJ2-3; CDR3aa: CASSQTSYTDTQYF; CDR3nt: TGTGCCAGCAGTCAGACTAGCTACACAGATACGCAGTATTTT
abundance: .; v_gene: TRBV5-8; d_gene: .; j_gene: TRBJ2-5; CDR3aa: CASSRGMIQETQYF; CDR3nt: TGTGCCAGCAGCAGGGGCATGATCCAAGAGACCCAGTACTTC
abundance: once; v_gene: TRBV6-1; d_gene: TRBD2; j_gene: TRBJ2-1; CDR3aa: CASSEEVAGGGEQFF; CDR3nt: TGTGCCAGCAGTGAAGAGGTAGCGGGGGGGGGTGAGCAGTTCTTC
abundance: .; v_gene: TRBV5-1; d_gene: .; j_gene: TRBJ1-4; CDR3aa: CASSLGDLGKLFF; CDR3nt: TGCGCCAGCAGCTTGGGGGACCTCGGAAAACTGTTTTTT
abundance: .; v_gene: TRBV6-6; d_gene: .; j_gene: TRBJ2-1; CDR3aa: CASTDRGGEQFF; CDR3nt: TGTGCCAGCACCGATCGGGGAGGTGAGCAGTTCTTC
abundance: .; v_gene: TRBV19; d_gene: .; j_gene: TRBJ2-7; CDR3aa: CASSVAKARDEQYF; CDR3nt: TGTGCCAGTAGTGTTGCTAAAGCACGGGACGAGCAGTACTTC
abundance: .; v_gene: TRBV10-3; d_gene: TRBD1; j_gene: TRBJ2-2; CDR3aa: CATGQGAFDGGELFF; CDR3nt: TGTGCCACTGGACAGGGGGCTTTCGATGGCGGGGAGCTGTTTTTT
abundance: .; v_gene: TRBV2; d_gene: TRBD2; j_gene: TRBJ2-5; CDR3aa: CASSGLEKETQYF; CDR3nt: TGTGCCAGCAGCGGACTAGAAAAAGAGACCCAGTACTTC
abundance: .; v_gene: TRBV15; d_gene: .; j_gene: TRBJ1-2; CDR3aa: CATSREVAGSGYTF; CDR3nt: TGTGCCACCAGCAGAGAGGTGGCAGGTAGTGGCTACACCTTC
abundance: .; v_gene: TRBV9; d_gene: .; j_gene: TRBJ2-2; CDR3aa: CASKPGPEGTGELFF; CDR3nt: TGTGCCAGCAAACCAGGGCCCGAGGGCACCGGGGAGCTGTTTTTT
abundance: .; v_gene: TRBV11-1; d_gene: .; j_gene: TRBJ2-6; CDR3aa: CASRQGIGANVLTF; CDR3nt: TGTGCCAGCAGGCAGGGAATTGGGGCCAACGTCCTGACTTTC
abundance: .; v_gene: TRBV2; d_gene: TRBD2; j_gene: TRBJ2-2; CDR3aa: CASSDGLAGGLGELFF; CDR3nt: TGTGCCAGCAGCGATGGACTAGCGGGAGGGCTCGGGGAGCTGTTTTTT
abundance: .; v_gene: TRBV5-1; d_gene: .; j_gene: TRBJ2-1; CDR3aa: CASSLEGRSYNEQFF; CDR3nt: TGCGCCAGCAGCTTGGAGGGTAGGTCCTACAATGAGCAGTTCTTC
abundance: .; v_gene: TRBV5-1; d_gene: TRBD2; j_gene: TRBJ2-3; CDR3aa: CASKAGAGGFTDTQYF; CDR3nt: TGCGCCAGCAAGGCTGGGGCGGGGGGGTTCACAGATACGCAGTATTTT
abundance: .; v_gene: TRBV11-3; d_gene: .; j_gene: TRBJ2-1; CDR3aa: CASSPLATTYNEQFF; CDR3nt: TGTGCCAGCAGCCCACTAGCCACAACCTACAATGAGCAGTTCTTC
abundance: .; v_gene: TRBV5-1; d_gene: TRBD2; j_gene: TRBJ2-3; CDR3aa: CASSLGYSGGDTDTQYF; CDR3nt: TGCGCCAGCAGCTTGGGATATAGCGGGGGGGACACAGATACGCAGTATTTT
abundance: .; v_gene: TRBV5-1; d_gene: TRBD2; j_gene: TRBJ2-2; CDR3aa: CASSGGTSGPNTGELFF; CDR3nt: TGCGCCAGCAGCGGCGGGACTAGCGGCCCGAACACCGGGGAGCTGTTTTTT
abundance: .; v_gene: TRBV15; d_gene: .; j_gene: TRBJ2-1; CDR3aa: CATSRNPASPVTVNEQFF; CDR3nt: TGTGCCACCAGCAGGAACCCGGCAAGTCCAGTGACGGTCAATGAGCAGTTCTTC
abundance: .; v_gene: TRBV27; d_gene: .; j_gene: TRBJ1-2; CDR3aa: CASSLSAHGEGYTF; CDR3nt: TGTGCCAGCAGTTTATCAGCACACGGGGAGGGCTACACCTTC
abundance: .; v_gene: TRBV6-1; d_gene: TRBD1; j_gene: TRBJ1-6; CDR3aa: CASSRQGDNSPLHF; CDR3nt: TGTGCCAGCAGCAGACAGGGCGATAATTCACCCCTCCACTTT
abundance: .; v_gene: TRBV6-4; d_gene: TRBD1; j_gene: TRBJ2-1; CDR3aa: CASSVERGQGYEQFF; CDR3nt: TGTGCCAGCAGTGTTGAAAGGGGGCAGGGTTATGAGCAGTTCTTC